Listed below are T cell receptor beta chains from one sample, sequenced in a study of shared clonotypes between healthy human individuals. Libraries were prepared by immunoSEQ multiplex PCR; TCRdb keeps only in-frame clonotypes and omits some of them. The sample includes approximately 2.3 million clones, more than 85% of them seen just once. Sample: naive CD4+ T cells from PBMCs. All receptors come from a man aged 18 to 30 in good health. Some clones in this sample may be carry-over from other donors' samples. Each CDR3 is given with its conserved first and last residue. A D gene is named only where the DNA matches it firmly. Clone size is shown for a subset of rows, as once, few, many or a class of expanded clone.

CDR3: CASSEPDRGSWDEQFF
DNA: TGTGCCAGCAGTGAACCGGACAGGGGTAGTTGGGATGAGCAGTTCTTC
size: -
D: TRBD1
V: TRBV2
J: TRBJ2-1

CDR3: CASSPGHPGVGYTF
DNA: TGTGCCAGCAGCCCGGGACACCCTGGGGTCGGCTACACCTTC
size: -
D: -
V: TRBV28
J: TRBJ1-2

CDR3: CASSRHAGGPQHF
DNA: TGTGCCAGCAGCCGACATGCGGGGGGACCCCAGCATTTT
size: -
D: -
V: TRBV28
J: TRBJ1-5

CDR3: CASRPRVAIRNSPLHF
DNA: TGTGCCAGCAGACCACGGGTGGCTATCCGAAATTCACCCCTCCACTTT
size: -
D: -
V: TRBV11-2
J: TRBJ1-6

CDR3: CASSLGGRGREDGYTF
DNA: TGTGCCAGCAGCTTAGGCGGCAGGGGGAGGGAGGATGGCTACACCTTC
size: once
D: TRBD1
V: TRBV7-3
J: TRBJ1-2

CDR3: CASSSSLLGLEQYF
DNA: TGTGCCAGCAGCTCCAGCCTTTTGGGGCTCGAGCAGTACTTC
size: once
D: -
V: TRBV7-2
J: TRBJ2-7

CDR3: CASSLAGWAEAFF
DNA: TGTGCCAGCAGCTTAGCCGGGTGGGCTGAAGCTTTCTTT
size: -
D: -
V: TRBV7-9
J: TRBJ1-1

CDR3: CASSLWLADYNEQFF
DNA: TGTGCCAGCAGTTTATGGCTAGCGGACTACAATGAGCAGTTCTTC
size: -
D: TRBD2
V: TRBV27
J: TRBJ2-1

CDR3: CAWSVTRLATYNEQFF
DNA: TGTGCCTGGAGTGTCACCCGACTAGCCACGTACAATGAGCAGTTCTTC
size: -
D: TRBD2
V: TRBV30
J: TRBJ2-1

CDR3: CASSERQGANEKLFF
DNA: TGTGCCAGCAGTGAACGCCAGGGGGCTAATGAAAAACTGTTTTTT
size: -
D: TRBD1
V: TRBV6-1
J: TRBJ1-4

CDR3: CASSFSTVKAGELFF
DNA: TGCGCCAGCAGCTTCAGTACAGTGAAAGCCGGGGAGCTGTTTTTT
size: -
D: -
V: TRBV5-1
J: TRBJ2-2

CDR3: CASSLGLRSGNTIYF
DNA: TGTGCCAGCAGCTTAGGACTTCGCTCTGGAAACACCATATATTTT
size: -
D: -
V: TRBV7-2
J: TRBJ1-3

CDR3: CASSSGSDYGYTF
DNA: TGTGCCAGCTCTTCTGGCTCCGACTATGGCTACACCTTC
size: -
D: -
V: TRBV18
J: TRBJ1-2

CDR3: CASRPDRGRFGEQYF
DNA: TGTGCCAGCAGACCCGACAGGGGGCGCTTTGGCGAGCAGTACTTC
size: -
D: TRBD1
V: TRBV6-5
J: TRBJ2-7

CDR3: CASSNRDRGRTEAFF
DNA: TGTGCCAGCAGCAACCGGGACAGGGGAAGGACTGAAGCTTTCTTT
size: once
D: TRBD1
V: TRBV27
J: TRBJ1-1

CDR3: CASSKGGLFVQTQYF
DNA: TGTGCCAGCAGCAAAGGAGGTCTGTTTGTCCAGACCCAGTACTTC
size: once
D: -
V: TRBV21-1
J: TRBJ2-5

CDR3: CAWNVGDRGNEKLFF
DNA: TGTGCCTGGAATGTTGGGGACAGGGGCAATGAAAAACTGTTTTTT
size: -
D: TRBD1
V: TRBV30
J: TRBJ1-4

CDR3: CASSPGTSGFDEQYF
DNA: TGTGCCAGCTCCCCCGGGACTAGCGGGTTTGACGAGCAGTACTTC
size: -
D: TRBD2
V: TRBV18
J: TRBJ2-7

CDR3: CSVRGLSVNTEAFF
DNA: TGCAGCGTTCGGGGACTGTCGGTGAACACTGAAGCTTTCTTT
size: -
D: -
V: TRBV29-1
J: TRBJ1-1

CDR3: CASIPGVRTNQPQHF
DNA: TGTGCCAGCATCCCAGGGGTACGGACTAATCAGCCCCAGCATTTT
size: -
D: -
V: TRBV28
J: TRBJ1-5

CDR3: CASSLRGDTEAFF
DNA: TGTGCCAGCAGCTTACGGGGGGACACTGAAGCTTTCTTT
size: few
D: -
V: TRBV7-9
J: TRBJ1-1

CDR3: CASSRGGNAAGAGTDTQYF
DNA: TGTGCCAGCAGCCGGGGAGGAAATGCGGCGGGCGCCGGCACAGATACGCAGTATTTT
size: -
D: -
V: TRBV14
J: TRBJ2-3

CDR3: CASTPGGAQPYEQYF
DNA: TGTGCCAGCACCCCCGGGGGCGCCCAACCATACGAGCAGTACTTC
size: once
D: -
V: TRBV4-2
J: TRBJ2-7

CDR3: CASSLSGGRNTEAFF
DNA: TGCGCCAGCAGCTTGTCTGGAGGGAGGAACACTGAAGCTTTCTTT
size: -
D: -
V: TRBV5-1
J: TRBJ1-1

CDR3: CASSTLGQGGKLFF
DNA: TGTGCCAGCAGCACCCTCGGACAGGGTGGAAAACTGTTTTTT
size: -
D: TRBD1
V: TRBV13
J: TRBJ1-4

CDR3: CASTGTANTGELFF
DNA: TGTGCCAGCACCGGGACGGCGAACACCGGGGAGCTGTTTTTT
size: once
D: -
V: TRBV28
J: TRBJ2-2

CDR3: CASSAWGEGGTDTQYF
DNA: TGTGCCAGCAGCGCCTGGGGGGAAGGGGGCACAGATACGCAGTATTTT
size: -
D: -
V: TRBV6-4
J: TRBJ2-3